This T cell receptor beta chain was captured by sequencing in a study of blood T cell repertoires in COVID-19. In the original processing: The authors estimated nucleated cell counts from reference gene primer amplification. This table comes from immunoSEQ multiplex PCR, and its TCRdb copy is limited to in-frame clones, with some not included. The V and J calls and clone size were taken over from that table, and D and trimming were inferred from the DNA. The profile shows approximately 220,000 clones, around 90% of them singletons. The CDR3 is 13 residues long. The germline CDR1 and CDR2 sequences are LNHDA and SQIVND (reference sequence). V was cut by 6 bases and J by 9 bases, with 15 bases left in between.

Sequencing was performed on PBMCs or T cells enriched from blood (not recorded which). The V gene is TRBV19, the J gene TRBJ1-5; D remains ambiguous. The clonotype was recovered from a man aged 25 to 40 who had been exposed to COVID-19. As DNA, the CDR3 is TGTGCCAGTAGAACCCCCGGTGATCCGCCCCAGCATTTT. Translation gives CASRTPGDPPQHF.